This T cell receptor (beta chain) was retrieved from a study of OX40 agonist ivuxolimab in advanced cancers. For the study at large: The drug used for patients, ivuxolimab, was an agonistic anti-OX40 (CD134) antibody. Melanoma, hepatocellular carcinoma, head and neck or renal cell cancer occurred in dose-escalation patients.

Concerning this clone: The antigen is undetermined.

Systemic immunosuppression or autoimmune disease history was grounds to exclude patients. Trimming left V 0 bases short and J 2 bases short, with 19 bases between. This CDR3 has 18 amino acids. Per germline, CDR1 MNHNS and CDR2 SASEGT. Measured with immunoSEQ multiplex PCR; TCRdb has only the in-frame clones, and not every one. Here the sample spans roughly 80,000 clones, roughly four fifths being singletons. Study results and caveats: Both blood CD4+ and CD8+ T cells showed clonal growth by week 6 at 0.1 to 3.0 mg/kg.

Sequencing used CD4+ or CD8+ T cells sorted from blood, obtained in a trial of the OX40 agonist ivuxolimab. This TCR was sampled from an adult with an advanced solid tumor such as melanoma, head and neck, liver or kidney cancer. V is TRBV6-1 and J is TRBJ1-1, with unresolved D. The CDR3: CASSEAPPTEVPNTEAFF. DNA of the CDR3: TGTGCCAGCAGTGAAGCCCCCCCGACTGAGGTACCCAACACTGAAGCTTTCTTT.